These 9 T cell receptor beta chains were all obtained from the same sample, sequenced in a study of cytomegalovirus exposure and HLA in healthy donors. This PCR relied on a set of 60 Vbeta primers and 13 Jbeta primers. Clones were read by immunoSEQ multiplex PCR, and TCRdb kept only the in-frame ones, dropping some. This sample has 100,000 to 150,000 clones, with less than 90% found just once. The sample was PBMCs. The receptors stem from a man aged 50 or older in good health and CMV-seronegative.

The chain is built from TRBV15 and TRBJ2-7; 10 bases map to TRBD2. The length of the CDR3 is 16 residues. The germline V gene has CDR1 LNHNV and CDR2 YYDKDF (reference sequence). Trimming removed 0 bases from V and 4 bases from J; junction bases left unmatched: 6. Here the CDR3 reads CATSRDYGLAVYEQYF. The DNA of the CDR3 is TGTGCCACCAGCAGAGATTACGGACTAGCGGTATACGAGCAGTACTTC.

This sequence joins TRBV7-9 and TRBJ2-5; the match to TRBD2 covers 11 bases. CDR1 and CDR2 from the germline V gene are SEHNR and FQNEAQ (reference sequence). V trimming: 2 bases; J trimming: 1 base; junction bases outside the gene matches: 3. The CDR3 runs to 16 residues. CDR3 DNA: TGTGCCAGCAGCTTAATAGGGACTAGCGGCCAAGAGACCCAGTACTTC. Protein: CASSLIGTSGQETQYF.

The chain recombines TRBV4-3 with TRBJ2-1; 8 nucleotides align to TRBD2. CDR1 and CDR2 (germline): LGHNA, YSLEER. J was trimmed by 7 bases and V by 3 bases; bases with no gene match: 11. CDR3 length: 16 amino acids. The CDR3 bases are TGCGCCAGCAGCCATGTAGCGGGGTTGGGTGGGAATGAGCAGTTCTTC. Translating it yields CASSHVAGLGGNEQFF.

DNA of the CDR3: TGTGCCAGCAGCTTGCCCGGGACAGGGGATGGCTACACCTTC. This sequence encodes CASSLPGTGDGYTF. The chain has TRBV5-4 and TRBJ1-2; TRBD1 agrees at 10 bases. CDR1 SGHNT and CDR2 YYREEE come from the germline V gene (reference sequence). The V segment lost 1 base and the J segment 6 bases; nucleotides outside the gene matches: 3. The length of the CDR3 is 14 residues.

This clone was seen a handful of times. In nucleotides, the CDR3 is TGTGCCAGTAGTATACCGACAGTGTCTGAAGCTTTCTTT. Protein: CASSIPTVSEAFF. The chain combines TRBV19 with TRBJ1-1; possible D gene TRBD1, 5 bases. The ends were cut back, 2 bases at V and 6 bases at J, with 10 bases in the middle. This CDR3 is 13 amino acids long. CDR1 is LNHDA and CDR2 is SQIVND in the germline V gene (reference sequence).

This clone appeared a few times. The genes are TRBV6-5 and TRBJ1-4; D not resolved. This CDR3 has 14 residues. The germline CDR1 and CDR2 sequences are MNHEY and SVGAGI. Deletions cut 0 bases from V and 5 bases from J, with 7 bases between. CDR3 protein: CASSYSRSNEKLFF. DNA for the CDR3: TGTGCCAGCAGTTACTCGAGGAGCAATGAAAAACTGTTTTTT.

This chain joins TRBV7-6 and TRBJ2-7; 9 positions agree with TRBD1. The germline gives CDR1 SGHVS, CDR2 FNYEAQ. There are 16 residues in the CDR3. V lost 5 bases and J lost 4; bases outside the gene matches: 12. CDR3 amino acids: CASSPNAGTGKYEQYF. CDR3 DNA: TGTGCCAGCAGCCCAAACGCAGGGACAGGGAAATACGAGCAGTACTTC.

The chain joins TRBV19 to TRBJ2-3; 13 bases map to TRBD2. CDR1 LNHDA and CDR2 SQIVND come from the germline V gene (reference sequence). V lost 10 bases to trimming and J lost 5 bases; unmatched junction nucleotides: 3. The CDR3 runs 13 residues. The CDR3 reads CATRLAGGDTQYF. In DNA form, the CDR3 reads TGTGCCACTAGACTAGCGGGGGGAGATACGCAGTATTTT.

V usage is TRBV4-2 and J usage is TRBJ1-1; D might be TRBD1 (6 bases). V was trimmed by 0 bases and J by 1 base, leaving 21 bases between them. Looked up from germline, CDR1 is LGHNA and CDR2 is YNFKEQ. This CDR3 is 19 amino acids long. CDR3 coding DNA: TGTGCCAGCAGCCAAGAGCGAGGGGGGGTATTTACGGCGAACACTGAAGCTTTCTTT. Residues: CASSQERGGVFTANTEAFF.